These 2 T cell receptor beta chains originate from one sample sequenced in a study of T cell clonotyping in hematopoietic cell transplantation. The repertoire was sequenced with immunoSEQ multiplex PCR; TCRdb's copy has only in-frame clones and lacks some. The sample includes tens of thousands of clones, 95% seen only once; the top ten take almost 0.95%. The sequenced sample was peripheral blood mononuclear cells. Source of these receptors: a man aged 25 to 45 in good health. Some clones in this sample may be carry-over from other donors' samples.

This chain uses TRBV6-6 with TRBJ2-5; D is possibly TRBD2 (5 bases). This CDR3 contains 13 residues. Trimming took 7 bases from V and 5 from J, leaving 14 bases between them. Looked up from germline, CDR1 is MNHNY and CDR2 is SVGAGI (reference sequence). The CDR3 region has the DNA TGTGCCAGCAACGATCGGGGATCGGAGACCCAGTACTTC. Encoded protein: CASNDRGSETQYF.

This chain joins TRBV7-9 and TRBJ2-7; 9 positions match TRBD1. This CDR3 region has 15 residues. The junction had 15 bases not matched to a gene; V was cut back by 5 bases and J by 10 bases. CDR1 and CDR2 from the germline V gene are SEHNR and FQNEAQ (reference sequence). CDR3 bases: TGTGCCAGCAGCCTTATTAAGGGACAGGGTACGGAACAGTACTTC. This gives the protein CASSLIKGQGTEQYF.